The 27 T cell receptor beta chains below come from one sample, sequenced in a study of molecular identifiers for immune sequencing clone quantification. TCRdb used MiXCR to reprocess the PCR reads, holding one entry per CDR3 protein. The sample consists of more than 450,000 distinct CDR3 sequences, about 21% of them appearing once. The material sequenced was naive CD8+ T cells from blood, with Jurkat cell RNA spiked in. Subset reported: FACS-sorted CD8+CD4-CCR7+CD45RA+ naive T cells. The source is a human donor in good health. Some libraries in this study had Jurkat cell RNA spiked in.

On this clonotype: A much bigger clone sits one base away, suggesting this may be a read error. V and J are TRBV4-3 and TRBJ2-7, with D perhaps TRBD2 (6 bases). CDR1 LGHNA and CDR2 YSLEER come from the germline V gene. The CDR3 covers 13 residues. CDR3 sequence reads: CASIQGTYYEQYF. CDR3 DNA: TGCGCCAGCATCCAAGGGACTTACTACGAGCAGTACTTC.

This clonotype was observed at least ten times. The gene calls are TRBV4-3 and TRBJ2-1, with D uncertain. This CDR3 spans 14 amino acids. The germline V and J ends were trimmed by 0 bases and 4 bases, with 7 bases remaining between them. Germline-derived CDR1 and CDR2 are LGHNA and YSLEER. The CDR3 DNA is TGCGCCAGCAGCCAAGAGTCCGGGTACAATGAGCAGTTCTTC. Translated: CASSQESGYNEQFF.

CDR3 sequence: CAISVGTTITDTQYF. CDR3 DNA: TGTGCCATCAGTGTGGGGACTACTATCACAGATACGCAGTATTTT. This chain joins TRBV10-3 and TRBJ2-3; 7 bases align to TRBD2. The J segment lost 2 bases and the V segment lost 4 bases, leaving 6 bases of the junction unmatched. The CDR3 runs 15 residues. The germline gives CDR1 ENHRY, CDR2 SYGVKD.

The chain couples TRBV13 to TRBJ2-1, with D tentatively TRBD2 (7 bases). Germline assignment: CDR1 PRHDT and CDR2 FYEKMQ (reference sequence). The V gene lost 5 bases and the J gene lost 6 bases, with 17 bases spanning the gap. The CDR3 spans 15 residues. CDR3 region: CASSLLGGAFNEQFF. The CDR3 DNA follows: TGTGCCAGCAGCCTCCTGGGGGGGGCCTTCAATGAGCAGTTCTTC.

The chain carries TRBV5-1 and TRBJ1-3; D gene unclear. The CDR3 contains 16 residues. V lost 3 bases and J lost 8, with 21 bases in between. The germline V gene has CDR1 SGHRS and CDR2 YFSETQ. The CDR3 reads CASSSKPYIFEDTIYF. The CDR3 nucleotides are TGCGCCAGCAGCTCCAAACCTTACATCTTCGAGGACACCATATATTTT. The variable domain in full, with the rest retrieved from reference TRBV5-1 and TRBJ1-3, is KAGVTQTPRYLIKTRGQQVTLSCSPISGHRSVSWYQQTPGQGLQFLFEYFSETQRNKGNFPGRFSGRQFSNSRSEMNVSTLELGDSALYLCASSSKPYIFEDTIYFGEGSWLTVV.

As concerns this clonotype: A much larger clone is a single base away; this may be a read error. This chain links TRBV20-1 with TRBJ2-7; D may be TRBD2 (5 bases). V lost 6 bases and J lost 1, with 13 bases in between. CDR1 is DFQATT, CDR2 SNEGSKA, per germline (reference sequence). The CDR3 has 13 residues. In DNA, the CDR3 is TGCAGTGCCCGCGGAGCGGATTCCTACGAGCAGTACTTC. It codes for CSARGADSYEQYF.

This clonotype came up many times. The chain is built from TRBV7-2 and TRBJ2-7; the match to TRBD2 covers 8 bases. The CDR3 is made up of 16 amino acids. J lost 5 bases, V lost 1 base, and 10 bases had no gene match. Germline V gene lookup returns CDR1 SGHTA and CDR2 FQGNSA. CDR3 nucleotides: TGTGCCAGCAGCTTAGGCCCAGCGGGAGTATCCCACGAGCAGTACTTC. This codes for CASSLGPAGVSHEQYF.

This clonotype was observed a handful of times. The rearrangement joins TRBV13 to TRBJ1-2; D is ambiguous. Germline CDR1 is PRHDT and CDR2 is FYEKMQ (reference sequence). The CDR3 length is 13 residues. Between the trimmed V and J ends, which lost 0 bases and 8 bases, there was a span of 10 bases. The CDR3 nucleotides read TGTGCCAGCAGCTTAGGTACAGCTGAGGGCTACACCTTC. Translating it yields CASSLGTAEGYTF.

This clonotype has a count of ten or more. This chain joins TRBV9 and TRBJ2-6; D uncertain. The CDR3 length is 14 residues. Germline V gene lookup returns CDR1 SGDLS and CDR2 YYNGEE. Trimming pared 4 bases from V and 0 bases from J, leaving 5 bases between. CDR3 DNA: TGTGCCAGCAGCCTTACCTCTGGGGCCAACGTCCTGACTTTC. As protein: CASSLTSGANVLTF.

There are many counts of this clonotype. CDR3: CASSSRHVRFGANVLTF. The CDR3 nucleotides are TGTGCCAGCAGTTCGCGACATGTGAGGTTCGGGGCCAACGTCCTGACTTTC. The chain employs TRBV28 and TRBJ2-6; D is uncertain. Trimming removed 4 bases at V and 4 bases at J, with 17 bases between. Per germline, CDR1 MDHEN and CDR2 SYDVKM. CDR3 length: 17 amino acids.

The chain links TRBV4-1 to TRBJ2-3, with TRBD1 identical over 12 bases. J lost 4 bases, V lost 3 bases, and 11 bases had no gene match. Germline loops: CDR1 MGHRA, CDR2 YSYEKL. The CDR3 has 18 residues. CDR3 bases: TGCGCCAGCAGCCAGCAAACCGGGACAGGGGGCTGGGCAGATACGCAGTATTTT. This sequence encodes CASSQQTGTGGWADTQYF.

This clonotype has only a few counts. DNA for the CDR3: TGTGCCAGCAGTCCCACAGGGGGTAAGTCTGAAGCTTTCTTT. It codes for CASSPTGGKSEAFF. The genes are TRBV14 and TRBJ1-1, with 8 bases identical to TRBD1. Germline V CDR1 and CDR2: SGHDN, FVKESK. The CDR3 runs 14 residues. V shed 6 bases and J 6 bases; nucleotides not matched to a gene: 9.

At least ten counts were recorded for this clonotype. The chain is built from TRBV4-2 and TRBJ1-2; no firm D call. The CDR3 loop spans 14 amino acids. V gave up 0 bases and J gave up 4 bases, with 9 bases separating them. Germline V CDR1 and CDR2: LGHNA, YNFKEQ. The CDR3 reads CASSQDYGLYGYTF. The CDR3 DNA reads as TGTGCCAGCAGCCAAGATTACGGACTCTATGGCTACACCTTC.

Remarks on this clonotype: Given a much more abundant clone one base away, this may be a read error. This chain links TRBV4-3 with TRBJ2-7; D uncertain. This CDR3 spans 14 amino acids. The V end was cut by 1 base, the J end by 4 bases, with 11 bases between. Germline values: CDR1 LGHNA, CDR2 YSLEER. The DNA of the CDR3 is TGCGCCAGCAGCCAAGGTCTCTGCAGGTACGAGCAGTACTTC. Protein sequence: CASSQGLCRYEQYF.

This clonotype was seen at least ten times. V usage is TRBV29-1 and J usage is TRBJ2-7; D gene uncertain. The CDR3 has 12 residues. Trimming shortened V by 7 bases and J by 2 bases, and 12 bases separated the two germline ends. The germline CDR1 and CDR2 sequences are SQVTM and ANQGSEA. CDR3 region: CSALLDTYEQYF. In nucleotides, the CDR3 is TGCAGCGCCCTCCTAGATACCTACGAGCAGTACTTC.

This clonotype showed up many times. The V gene is TRBV6-5, the J gene TRBJ2-3, with 8 positions matching TRBD1. Germline V gene lookup returns CDR1 MNHEY and CDR2 SVGAGI. The junction had 2 bases not matched to a gene; V was cut back by 2 bases and J by 4 bases. This CDR3 spans 14 amino acids. CDR3 amino acids: CASSYKTGADTQYF. The DNA of the CDR3 is TGTGCCAGCAGTTACAAGACAGGGGCAGATACGCAGTATTTT.

This clonotype was seen only a few times. The V and J genes are TRBV28 and TRBJ2-7; no clear D gene. The CDR3 length is 15 residues. Trimming stripped 5 bases from V and 0 bases from J, with 14 bases between. CDR1 is MDHEN, CDR2 SYDVKM, per germline. CDR3 sequence (DNA): TGTGCCAGCAGTCCTCCCCATCGGAGCTCCTACGAGCAGTACTTC. Translated: CASSPPHRSSYEQYF.

This clonotype showed up just a few times. This may come from a read error, since a much larger clone is one base off. V is TRBV28 and J is TRBJ2-6; D might be TRBD2 (7 bases). Germline lookup yields CDR1 MDHEN and CDR2 SYDVKM. The CDR3 length is 17 residues. V shed 8 bases and J shed 2 bases, with 19 bases lying between them. CDR3 sequence: CASGGGDIIAGANVLTF. The CDR3 bases are TGTGCCAGCGGCGGGGGCGACATAATTGCTGGGGCCAACGTCCTGACTTTC.

This clonotype occurred many times. This rearrangement joins TRBV25-1 to TRBJ2-3; no reliable D call. This CDR3 spans 16 amino acids. The V gene's germline CDR1 is MGHDK and CDR2 SYGVNS. The V end was cut by 3 bases, the J end by 2 bases, with 15 bases between. CDR3: CASSEAESLFTDTQYF. In DNA, the CDR3 is TGTGCCAGCAGTGAGGCAGAAAGTCTTTTCACAGATACGCAGTATTTT.

CDR3 in amino acids: CSATILGGSSYEQYF. CDR3 DNA sequence: TGCAGTGCTACAATCCTGGGGGGAAGCTCCTACGAGCAGTACTTC. This chain links TRBV20-1 with TRBJ2-7; D perhaps matches TRBD2 (6 bases). The CDR3 extends over 15 amino acids. Germline values: CDR1 DFQATT, CDR2 SNEGSKA (reference sequence). V shed 4 bases and J shed 0 bases, with 16 bases lying between them.

The chain has TRBV27 and TRBJ1-1; weak D call: TRBD1 (5 bases). This CDR3 is built from 14 residues. Germline V gene sequence: CDR1 MNHEY, CDR2 SMNVEV (reference sequence). V was shortened by 3 bases and J by 6 bases, with 14 bases between the two germline ends. The CDR3 region has the DNA TGTGCCAGCAGTTTCCCGCAGGGCGTCGCTGAAGCTTTCTTT. Translating gives CASSFPQGVAEAFF.

The V gene is TRBV27, the J gene TRBJ2-3; possibly TRBD1 for D (5 bases). V lost 0 bases and J lost 2, with 12 bases in between. CDR1 is MNHEY, CDR2 SMNVEV, per germline (reference sequence). This CDR3 is 16 amino acids long. CDR3 amino acids: CASSLSRQPYTDTQYF. The CDR3 DNA sequence: TGTGCCAGCAGTTTATCACGACAGCCCTACACAGATACGCAGTATTTT.

This clonotype was picked up many times. V usage is TRBV28 and J usage is TRBJ1-1, with unresolved D. This CDR3 spans 15 amino acids. The germline gives CDR1 MDHEN, CDR2 SYDVKM. Trimming took 7 bases from V and 4 from J, leaving 19 bases between them. This chain's CDR3 is CASTKNGILGTEAFF. For the CDR3, the DNA is TGTGCCAGCACCAAAAATGGGATCTTGGGCACTGAAGCTTTCTTT.

In its sample, this clonotype was seen many times. The CDR3 sequence is CASSQETVPLTDTQYF. The CDR3, as DNA: TGTGCCAGCAGCCAAGAGACTGTTCCACTCACAGATACGCAGTATTTT. This sequence joins TRBV14 and TRBJ2-3, with no clear D. Trimming left V 0 bases short and J 2 bases short, with 12 bases between. The germline V gene has CDR1 SGHDN and CDR2 FVKESK. There are 16 residues in the CDR3.

This clonotype has just one count. A much larger clone sits a single nucleotide away, making a read error possible. The chain combines TRBV29-1 with TRBJ1-1; tentatively, D is TRBD1 (5 bases). Trimming removed 2 bases from V and 3 bases from J, with 16 bases in between. CDR1 and CDR2 (germline): SQVTM, ANQGSEA. CDR3 length: 15 residues. The CDR3 region has the DNA TGCAGCGTTGAAACCCTTGCGGGGGTGGACACTGAAGCTTTCTTT. It encodes CSVETLAGVDTEAFF.

The sample holds a few counts of this clonotype. The chain carries TRBV6-6 and TRBJ1-5, with 8 bases identical to TRBD1. Trimming removed 2 bases from V and 3 bases from J; junction bases left unmatched: 9. Looked up from germline, CDR1 is MNHNY and CDR2 is SVGAGI (reference sequence). The CDR3 loop spans 17 amino acids. CDR3 loop: CASSYLGRTGHNQPQHF. The CDR3, as DNA: TGTGCCAGCAGTTACCTGGGCCGGACAGGGCACAATCAGCCCCAGCATTTT.

This clonotype showed up many times. The V and J genes are TRBV4-3 and TRBJ2-3; 8 bases fit TRBD2. With V trimmed by 0 bases and J by 4 bases, 9 bases remained unmatched. The germline CDR1 and CDR2 sequences are LGHNA and YSLEER. This CDR3 is 17 amino acids long. The CDR3 DNA follows: TGCGCCAGCAGCCAAGATTTGGCGGGGGGCCGGGCAGATACGCAGTATTTT. It translates to CASSQDLAGGRADTQYF.